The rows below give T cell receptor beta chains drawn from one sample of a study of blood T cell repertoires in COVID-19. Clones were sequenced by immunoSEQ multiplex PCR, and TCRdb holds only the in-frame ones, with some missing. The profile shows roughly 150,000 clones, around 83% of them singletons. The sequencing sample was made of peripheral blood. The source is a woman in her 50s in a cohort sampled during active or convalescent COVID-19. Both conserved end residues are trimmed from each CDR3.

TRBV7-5 ARSATGGGNQPQH
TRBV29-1 SVLQGPYEQY
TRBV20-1 SASEPQKHTEAF
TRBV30 AWIRPLDTEAF
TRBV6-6 ASSYPPGTHNSPLH
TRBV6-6 ASGNNRDTQY
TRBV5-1 ASSLVRPGQSNQPQH
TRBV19 ASSILSGLGEQF
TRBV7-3 ASSSDTRNTEAF
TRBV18 ASSPPSRGYHGYT
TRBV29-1 SVAGQGQLNEQF
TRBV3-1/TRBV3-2 ASSQLRGGGFYNWQF
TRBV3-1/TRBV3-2 ASSQRGGNEKLF
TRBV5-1 ASSSGTGVKLF
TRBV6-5 ASSRGQGSRETQY
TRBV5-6 ASSFRGLGNEQF
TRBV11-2 ASRRWTGLNSPLH
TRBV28 ASHNREGGNQPQH
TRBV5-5 ASSTTGSGNTIY
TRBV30 AWSVSGGRMQY
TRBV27 ASSLGGQGYGYT
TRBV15 ATSRDFGRGGETQY
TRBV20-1 SASPQGVGDGYT
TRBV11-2 ASSSHRGENYGYT
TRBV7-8 ASSLVTGHSGNTIY
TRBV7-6 ASSLVGGQVGEPQH
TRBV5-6 ASSLMRGRTGSREQF
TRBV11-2 ASSLGGPRRARVEQY
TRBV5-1 ASSLNSGGVDEQF
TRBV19 ASRPGLAGGTAGDTQY
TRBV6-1 ASSEARGDTQY
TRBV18 ASSPGQGLHEQY
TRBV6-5 ASHRGLFYNEQF
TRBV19 ASRERIISWNTEAF
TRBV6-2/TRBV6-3 ASSYGAGGWQPQH